This T cell receptor (beta chain) was recovered during a study of breast tumors, draining lymph nodes, adjacent tissues (TCRdb year 2016). Context from the whole study: TCR beta repertoires were compared across tumor, adjacent nontumor tissue and axillary lymph nodes obtained from breast cancer patients. The study was designed to assess the relationships and possible T-cell exchange between tumor, surrounding tissue and draining lymph node repertoires in human breast cancer. Results the study describes overall, beyond this receptor: Tumor T-cell repertoires showed less diversity than lymph node repertoires and more diversity than nontumor tissue repertoires, and tumor T-cell repertoires showed preferential V and J gene usage. Rather than being directly demonstrated, the conclusion that tumor T cells originate in lymph nodes was presented as consistent with a hypothesis. The similarity between tumor and nontumor tissue repertoires was significantly greater in luminal-like breast cancer than in basal-like breast cancer. The data were considered consistent with most tumor T cells being derived from the lymph node and subsequently expanding within tumor tissue.

This clonotype appeared many times. Its antigen is unknown. It has no much larger one-base neighbor in the sample; base qualities were not kept. Trimming takes 5 bases from V and 4 bases from J, and the germline ends sit 8 bases apart. The CDR3 holds 11 amino acids from the cysteine to the phenylalanine. The kept DNA is CDR3 alone, 33 bases in frame from the first base. CDR1 and CDR2 (SQVTM, ANQGSEA) derive from the germline V gene. The lymph node samples were taken from the axillary draining lymph nodes of breast cancer patients. For sequencing, an Illumina HiSeq 2000 was employed. Multiplex PCR amplification was used to build the TCR beta chain libraries. The amplified TCR beta chain products were analyzed by high-throughput sequencing. The public reads were run again by TCRdb, first through fastp at Q25 and then through MiXCR, and only productive beta chains were kept. Identical CDR3 proteins give one entry, which carries the most common genes and DNA. This sample comprises 290,000 or so distinct CDR3 sequences, over 30% of them detected only once. The top ten clonotypes cover approximately 1% of the sample.

Here the chain combines TRBV29-1 and TRBJ1-2; 6 matching bases give a weak D call of TRBD1. The sample taken for sequencing was axillary lymph node tissue. This TCR was sampled from a female donor with breast cancer. Some clones in this sample may be carry-over from other donors' samples. The DNA reads as follows: TGCAGCGTTAAGGGGGGCTATGGCTACACCTTC. Its protein product is CSVKGGYGYTF.